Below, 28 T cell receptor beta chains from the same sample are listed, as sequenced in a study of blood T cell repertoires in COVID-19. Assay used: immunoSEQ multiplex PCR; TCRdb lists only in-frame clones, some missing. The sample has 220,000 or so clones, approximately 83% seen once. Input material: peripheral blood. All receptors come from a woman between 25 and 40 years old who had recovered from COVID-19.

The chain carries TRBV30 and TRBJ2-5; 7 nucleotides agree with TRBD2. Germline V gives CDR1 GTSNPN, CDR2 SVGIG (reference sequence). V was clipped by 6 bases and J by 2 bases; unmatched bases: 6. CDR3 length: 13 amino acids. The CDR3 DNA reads TGTGCCTGTGTCCTAGCGGAGCAAGAGACCCAGTACTTC. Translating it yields CACVLAEQETQYF. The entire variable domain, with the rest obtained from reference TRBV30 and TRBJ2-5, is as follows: SQTIHQWPATLVQPVGSPLSLECTVEGTSNPNLYWYRQAAGRGLQLLFYSVGIGQISSEVPQNLSASRPQDRQFILSSKKLLLSDSGFYLCACVLAEQETQYFGPGTRLLVL.

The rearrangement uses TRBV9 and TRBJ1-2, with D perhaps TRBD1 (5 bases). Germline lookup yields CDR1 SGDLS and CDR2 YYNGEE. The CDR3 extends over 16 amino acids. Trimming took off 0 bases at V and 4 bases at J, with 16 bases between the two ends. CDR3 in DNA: TGTGCCAGCAGCGTAGGTATGGGCGGGGCTGGCTATGGCTACACCTTC. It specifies CASSVGMGGAGYGYTF.

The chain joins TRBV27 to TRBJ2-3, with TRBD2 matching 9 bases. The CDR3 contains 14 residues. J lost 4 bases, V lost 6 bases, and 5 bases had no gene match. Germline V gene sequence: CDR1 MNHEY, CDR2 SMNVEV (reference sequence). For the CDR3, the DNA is TGTGCCAGCAGCCGTGGGACTAGCTCAGATACGCAGTATTTT. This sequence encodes CASSRGTSSDTQYF.

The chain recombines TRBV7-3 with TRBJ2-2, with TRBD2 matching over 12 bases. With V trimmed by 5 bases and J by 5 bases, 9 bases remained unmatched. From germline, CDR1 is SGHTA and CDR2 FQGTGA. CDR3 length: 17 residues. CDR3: CASSLRGLAGLTGELFF. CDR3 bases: TGTGCCAGCAGCCTCCGTGGACTAGCGGGATTAACCGGGGAGCTGTTTTTT.

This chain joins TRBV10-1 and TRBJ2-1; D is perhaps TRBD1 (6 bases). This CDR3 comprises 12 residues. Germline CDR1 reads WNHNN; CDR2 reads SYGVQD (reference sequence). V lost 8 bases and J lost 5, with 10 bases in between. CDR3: CASSTGHNEQFF. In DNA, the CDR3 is TGCGCCAGCTCCACAGGGCACAATGAGCAGTTCTTC.

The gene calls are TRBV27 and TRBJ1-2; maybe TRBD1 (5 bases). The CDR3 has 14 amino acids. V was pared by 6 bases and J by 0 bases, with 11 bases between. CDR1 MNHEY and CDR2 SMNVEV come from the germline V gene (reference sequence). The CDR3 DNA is TGTGCCAGCAGGGGGGGGATAGCTAACTATGGCTACACCTTC. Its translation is CASRGGIANYGYTF.

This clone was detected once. In DNA, the CDR3 is TGCGCCAGCAGCCAATCGAGGGGGACAAATGAAGCTTTCTTT. This gives the protein CASSQSRGTNEAFF. The chain joins TRBV4-1 to TRBJ1-1; perhaps TRBD1 as D (6 bases). Germline loops: CDR1 MGHRA, CDR2 YSYEKL. This CDR3 is built from 14 residues. V was cut by 2 bases and J by 7 bases, with 14 bases left in between.

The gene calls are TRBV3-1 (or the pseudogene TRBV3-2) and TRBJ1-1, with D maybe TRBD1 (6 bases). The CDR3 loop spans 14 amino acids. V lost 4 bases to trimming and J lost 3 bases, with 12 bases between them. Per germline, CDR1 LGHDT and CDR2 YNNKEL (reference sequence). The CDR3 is CASSPSSGDTEAFF. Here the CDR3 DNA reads TGTGCCAGCAGCCCATCCTCAGGGGACACTGAAGCTTTCTTT.

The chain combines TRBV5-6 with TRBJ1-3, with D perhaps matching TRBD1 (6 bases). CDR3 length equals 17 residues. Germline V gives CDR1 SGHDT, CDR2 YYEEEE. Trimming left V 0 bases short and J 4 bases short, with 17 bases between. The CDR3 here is CASSLVGQGTRGNTIYF. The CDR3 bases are TGTGCCAGCAGCTTGGTCGGCCAGGGGACGCGCGGAAACACCATATATTTT.

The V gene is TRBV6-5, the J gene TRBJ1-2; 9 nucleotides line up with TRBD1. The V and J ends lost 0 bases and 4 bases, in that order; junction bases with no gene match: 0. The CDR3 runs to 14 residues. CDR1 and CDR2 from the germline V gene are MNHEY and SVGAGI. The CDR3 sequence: CASSYSGQGYGYTF. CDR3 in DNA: TGTGCCAGCAGTTACTCGGGACAGGGCTATGGCTACACCTTC.

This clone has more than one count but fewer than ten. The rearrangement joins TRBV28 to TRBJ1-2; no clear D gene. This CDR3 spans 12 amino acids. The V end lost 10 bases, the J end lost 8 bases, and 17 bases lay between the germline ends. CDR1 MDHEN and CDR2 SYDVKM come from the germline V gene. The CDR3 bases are TGTGCCATACTCGACTCGGGTTACGGCTACACCTTC. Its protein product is CAILDSGYGYTF.

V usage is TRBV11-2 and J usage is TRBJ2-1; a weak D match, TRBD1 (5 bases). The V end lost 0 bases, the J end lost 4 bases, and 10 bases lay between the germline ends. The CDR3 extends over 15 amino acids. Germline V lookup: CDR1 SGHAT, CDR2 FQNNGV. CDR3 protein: CASSLDGGAYNEQFF. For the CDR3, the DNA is TGTGCCAGCAGCTTAGACGGTGGGGCGTACAATGAGCAGTTCTTC. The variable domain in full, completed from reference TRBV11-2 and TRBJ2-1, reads EAGVAQSPRYKIIEKRQSVAFWCNPISGHATLYWYQQILGQGPKLLIQFQNNGVVDDSQLPKDRFSAERLKGVDSTLKIQPAKLEDSAVYLCASSLDGGAYNEQFFGPGTRLTVL.

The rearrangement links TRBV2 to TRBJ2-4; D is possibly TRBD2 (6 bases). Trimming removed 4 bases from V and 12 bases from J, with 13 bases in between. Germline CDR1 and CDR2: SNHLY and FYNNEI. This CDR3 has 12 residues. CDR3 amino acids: CASSGTVEGQYF. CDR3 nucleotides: TGTGCCAGCAGTGGAACAGTGGAGGGTCAGTACTTC. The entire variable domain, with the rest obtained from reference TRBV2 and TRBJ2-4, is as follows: EPEVTQTPSHQVTQMGQEVILRCVPISNHLYFYWYRQILGQKVEFLVSFYNNEISEKSEIFDDQFSVERPDGSNFTLKIRSTKLEDSAMYFCASSGTVEGQYFGAGTRLSVL.

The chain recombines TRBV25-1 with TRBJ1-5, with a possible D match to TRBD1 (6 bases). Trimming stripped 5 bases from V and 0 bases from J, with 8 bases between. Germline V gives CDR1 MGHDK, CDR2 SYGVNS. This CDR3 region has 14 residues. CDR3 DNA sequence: TGTGCCAGCAGTCAACAGGGTAGCAATCAGCCCCAGCATTTT. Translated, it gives CASSQQGSNQPQHF. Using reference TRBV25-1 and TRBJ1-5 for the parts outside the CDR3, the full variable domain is EADIYQTPRYLVIGTGKKITLECSQTMGHDKMYWYQQDPGMELHLIHYSYGVNSTEKGDLSSESTVSRIRTEHFPLTLESARPSHTSQYLCASSQQGSNQPQHFGDGTRLSIL.

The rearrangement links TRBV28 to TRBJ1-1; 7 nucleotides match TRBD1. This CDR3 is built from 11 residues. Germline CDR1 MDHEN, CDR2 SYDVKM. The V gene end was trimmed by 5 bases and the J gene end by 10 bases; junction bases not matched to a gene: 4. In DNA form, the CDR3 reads TGTGCCAGCAGTGACAGGGTTGCAGCTTTCTTT. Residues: CASSDRVAAFF.

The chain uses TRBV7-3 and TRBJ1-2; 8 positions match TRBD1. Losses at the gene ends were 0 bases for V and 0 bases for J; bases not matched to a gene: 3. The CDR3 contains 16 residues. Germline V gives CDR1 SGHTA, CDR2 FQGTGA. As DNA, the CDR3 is TGTGCCAGCAGCTTAACGCACAGGGGGGCTAACTATGGCTACACCTTC. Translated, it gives CASSLTHRGANYGYTF. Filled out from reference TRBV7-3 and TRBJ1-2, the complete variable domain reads GAGVSQTPSNKVTEKGKYVELRCDPISGHTALYWYRQSLGQGPEFLIYFQGTGAADDSGLPNDRFFAVRPEGSVSTLKIQRTERGDSAVYLCASSLTHRGANYGYTFGSGTRLTVV.

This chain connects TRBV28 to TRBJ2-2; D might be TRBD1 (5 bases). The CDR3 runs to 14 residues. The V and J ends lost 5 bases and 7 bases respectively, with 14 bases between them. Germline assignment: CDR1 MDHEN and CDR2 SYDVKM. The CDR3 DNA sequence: TGTGCCAGCAGTGTTCAGGGCGTGGGCGGGGAGCTGTTTTTT. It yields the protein CASSVQGVGGELFF.

In DNA form, the CDR3 reads TGTGCCAGCAGCGTAGGCAGCGGAGTCAACAATGAGCAGTTCTTC. Protein product: CASSVGSGVNNEQFF. The rearrangement links TRBV9 to TRBJ2-1; possible D gene TRBD2, 5 bases. V lost 0 bases to trimming and J lost 5 bases, with 12 bases between them. Per the germline V gene, CDR1 is SGDLS and CDR2 is YYNGEE. This CDR3 is built from 15 residues.

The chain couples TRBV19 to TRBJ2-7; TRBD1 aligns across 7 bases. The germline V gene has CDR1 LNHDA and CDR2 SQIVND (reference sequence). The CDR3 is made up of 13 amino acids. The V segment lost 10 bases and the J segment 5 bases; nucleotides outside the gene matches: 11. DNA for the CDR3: TGTGCCAACAGGGGAGCCCCTAGAGACGAGCAGTACTTC. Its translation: CANRGAPRDEQYF.

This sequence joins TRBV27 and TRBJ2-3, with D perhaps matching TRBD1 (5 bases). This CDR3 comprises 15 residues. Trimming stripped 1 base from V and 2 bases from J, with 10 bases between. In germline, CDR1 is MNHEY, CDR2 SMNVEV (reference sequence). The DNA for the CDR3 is TGTGCCAGCAGTTTATTTCCCAGGGCCACAGATACGCAGTATTTT. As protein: CASSLFPRATDTQYF.

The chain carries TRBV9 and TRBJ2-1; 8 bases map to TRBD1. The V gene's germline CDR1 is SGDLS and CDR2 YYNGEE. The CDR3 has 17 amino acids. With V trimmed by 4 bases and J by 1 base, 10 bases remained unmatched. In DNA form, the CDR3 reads TGTGCCAGCAGCAATGCCGCCAGGGGGCATTCCTACAATGAGCAGTTCTTC. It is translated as CASSNAARGHSYNEQFF.

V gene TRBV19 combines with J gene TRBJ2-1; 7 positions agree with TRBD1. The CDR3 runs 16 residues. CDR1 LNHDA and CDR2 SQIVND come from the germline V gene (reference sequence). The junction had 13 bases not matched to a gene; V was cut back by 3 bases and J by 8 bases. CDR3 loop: CASSIGNRGWRDEQFF. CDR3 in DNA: TGTGCCAGTAGTATTGGGAACAGGGGATGGAGAGATGAGCAGTTCTTC. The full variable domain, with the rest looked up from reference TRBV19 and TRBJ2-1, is DGGITQSPKYLFRKEGQNVTLSCEQNLNHDAMYWYRQDPGQGLRLIYYSQIVNDFQKGDIAEGYSVSREKKESFPLTVTSAQKNPTAFYLCASSIGNRGWRDEQFFGPGTRLTVL.

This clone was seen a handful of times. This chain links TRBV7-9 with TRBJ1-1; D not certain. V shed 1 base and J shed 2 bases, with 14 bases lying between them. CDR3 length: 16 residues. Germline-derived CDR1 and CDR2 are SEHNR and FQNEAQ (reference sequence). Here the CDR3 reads CASSLEAYVFNTEAFF. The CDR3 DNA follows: TGTGCCAGCAGCTTAGAAGCTTACGTTTTCAACACTGAAGCTTTCTTT.

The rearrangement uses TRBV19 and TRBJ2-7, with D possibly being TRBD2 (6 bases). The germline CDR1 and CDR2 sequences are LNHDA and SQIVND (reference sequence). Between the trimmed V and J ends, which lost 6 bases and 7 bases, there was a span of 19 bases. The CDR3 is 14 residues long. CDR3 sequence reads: CASSRDSAWREQYF. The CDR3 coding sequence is TGTGCCAGTAGCCGGGACTCAGCCTGGCGGGAGCAGTACTTC. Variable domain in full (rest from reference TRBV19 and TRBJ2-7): DGGITQSPKYLFRKEGQNVTLSCEQNLNHDAMYWYRQDPGQGLRLIYYSQIVNDFQKGDIAEGYSVSREKKESFPLTVTSAQKNPTAFYLCASSRDSAWREQYFGPGTRLTVT.

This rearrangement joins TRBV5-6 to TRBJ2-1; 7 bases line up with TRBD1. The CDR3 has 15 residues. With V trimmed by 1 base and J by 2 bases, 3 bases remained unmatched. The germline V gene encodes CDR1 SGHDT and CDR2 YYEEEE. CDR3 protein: CASSLRQGPYNEQFF. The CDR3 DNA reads TGTGCCAGCAGCTTGAGACAGGGACCCTACAATGAGCAGTTCTTC. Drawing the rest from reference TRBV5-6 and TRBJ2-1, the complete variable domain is DAGVTQSPTHLIKTRGQQVTLRCSPKSGHDTVSWYQQALGQGPQFIFQYYEEEERQRGNFPDRFSGHQFPNYSSELNVNALLLGDSALYLCASSLRQGPYNEQFFGPGTRLTVL.

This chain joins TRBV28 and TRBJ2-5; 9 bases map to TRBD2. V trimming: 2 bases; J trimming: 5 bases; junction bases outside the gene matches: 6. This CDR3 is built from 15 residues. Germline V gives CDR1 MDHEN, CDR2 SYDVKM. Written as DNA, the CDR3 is TGTGCCAGCAGTTTACTAGCGGGGAGACGCGAGACCCAGTACTTC. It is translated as CASSLLAGRRETQYF.

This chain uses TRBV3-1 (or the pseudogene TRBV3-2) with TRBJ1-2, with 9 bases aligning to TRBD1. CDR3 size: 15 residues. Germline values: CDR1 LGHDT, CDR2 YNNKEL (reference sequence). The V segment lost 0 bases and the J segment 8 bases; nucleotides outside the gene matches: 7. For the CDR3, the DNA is TGTGCCAGCAGCCAAGAAGGGGCACAGGGGGCAGGCTACACCTTC. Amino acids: CASSQEGAQGAGYTF.

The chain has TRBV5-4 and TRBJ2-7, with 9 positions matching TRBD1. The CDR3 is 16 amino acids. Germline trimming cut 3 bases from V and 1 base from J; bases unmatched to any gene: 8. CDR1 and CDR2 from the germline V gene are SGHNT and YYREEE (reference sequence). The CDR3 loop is CASSYTGQGDSYEQYF. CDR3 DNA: TGTGCCAGCAGCTACACGGGACAGGGAGATTCCTACGAGCAGTACTTC.